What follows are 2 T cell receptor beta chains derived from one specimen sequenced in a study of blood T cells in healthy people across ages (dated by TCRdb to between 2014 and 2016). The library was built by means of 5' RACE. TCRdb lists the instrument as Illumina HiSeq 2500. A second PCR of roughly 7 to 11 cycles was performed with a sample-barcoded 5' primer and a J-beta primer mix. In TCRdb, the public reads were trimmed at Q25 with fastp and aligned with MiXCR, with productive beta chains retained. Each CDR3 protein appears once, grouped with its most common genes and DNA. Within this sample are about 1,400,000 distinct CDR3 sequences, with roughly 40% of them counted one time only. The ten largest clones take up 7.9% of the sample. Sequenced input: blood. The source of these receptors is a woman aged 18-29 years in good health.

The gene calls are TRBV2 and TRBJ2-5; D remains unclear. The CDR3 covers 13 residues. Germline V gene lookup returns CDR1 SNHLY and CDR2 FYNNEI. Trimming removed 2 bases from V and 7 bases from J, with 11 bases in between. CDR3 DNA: TGTGCCAGCAGTGAAATAGCTTCGGGGACCCAGTACTTC. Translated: CASSEIASGTQYF.

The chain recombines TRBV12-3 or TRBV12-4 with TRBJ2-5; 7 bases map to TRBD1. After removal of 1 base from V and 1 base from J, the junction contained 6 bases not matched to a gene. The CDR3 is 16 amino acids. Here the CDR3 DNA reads TGTGCCAGCAGTTTAGGGCCGGGACAGTCCCAAGAGACCCAGTACTTC. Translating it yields CASSLGPGQSQETQYF.